Sequencing of this T cell receptor (beta chain) was carried out in a study of blood T cell repertoires in COVID-19. The ends were cut back, 5 bases at V and 8 bases at J, with 10 bases in the middle. CDR3 length: 12 amino acids. Germline V CDR1 and CDR2: SGHAT, FQDESV (reference sequence). Patients in Seattle were enrolled during active infection, then followed longitudinally. Using immunoSEQ multiplex PCR, the repertoire was profiled, and TCRdb retains in-frame clones only, with some absent. Of under 200,000 clones in the sample, 80% to 85% are singletons; the top ten hold approximately 15%. The sample holds a few counts of this clone.

Sequencing was performed on peripheral blood. This chain uses TRBV11-1 with TRBJ2-4; D might be TRBD1 (7 bases). The receptor's source is a woman in her 70s with COVID-19, enrolled during active disease. The CDR3 sequence: CASSPRGDIQYF. The CDR3 bases are TGTGCCAGCAGCCCCAGGGGGGACATTCAGTACTTC.